This T cell receptor (beta chain) was profiled in a study of CD8+ T cells in alopecia areata. Study-level information: Tofacitinib dosing lasted 6 to 18 months, which was then followed by 6 months off drug.

In regard to this clone: Its specificity is unknown.

Treatment indicated: oral pan-JAK inhibitor, 5-10 mg twice daily. V shed 7 bases and J shed 0 bases, with 11 bases lying between them. Germline V gene lookup returns CDR1 SQVTM and CDR2 ANQGSEA. The CDR3 length is 13 residues. Extracted RNA was reverse transcribed, and the resulting cDNA served as sequencing template. Sequencing was performed with immunoSEQ multiplex PCR; in TCRdb, only in-frame clones are kept and a portion is missing. The repertoire holds some 220,000 clones, with approximately 57% as singletons. Study observations and caveats: Tissue-resident alphabeta T cells belonging to normal skin likewise get sequenced within scalp specimens.

The material sequenced was CD4+ T cells sorted from blood, taken at week 4, from a patient treated with tofacitinib. The chain combines TRBV29-1 with TRBJ2-3; a possible D gene is TRBD2 (5 bases). The receptor's source is a human donor with alopecia areata. The DNA for the CDR3 is TGCAGCGCCGACCGGGATAGCACAGATACGCAGTATTTT. Translated, it gives CSADRDSTDTQYF.